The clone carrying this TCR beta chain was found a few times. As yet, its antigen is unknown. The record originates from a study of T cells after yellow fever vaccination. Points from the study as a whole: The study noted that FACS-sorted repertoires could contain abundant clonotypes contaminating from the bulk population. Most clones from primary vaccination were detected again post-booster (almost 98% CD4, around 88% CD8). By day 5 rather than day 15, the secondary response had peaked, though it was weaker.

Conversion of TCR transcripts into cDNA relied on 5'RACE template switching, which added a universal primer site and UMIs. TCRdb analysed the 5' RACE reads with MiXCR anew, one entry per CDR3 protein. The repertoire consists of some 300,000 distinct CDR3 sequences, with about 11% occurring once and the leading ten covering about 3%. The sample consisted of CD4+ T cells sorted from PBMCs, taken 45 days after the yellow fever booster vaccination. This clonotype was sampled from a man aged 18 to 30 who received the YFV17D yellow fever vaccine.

The CDR3 protein is CASKRDPYNEQFF. The CDR3, as DNA: TGTGCCAGCAAACGGGACCCCTACAATGAGCAGTTCTTC. V is TRBV6-2 or TRBV6-3 and J is TRBJ2-1; the D gene could be TRBD1 or TRBD2 (5 bases each). Trimming pared 7 bases from V and 2 bases from J, leaving 9 bases between. Germline values: CDR1 MNHEY, CDR2 SVGEGT. This CDR3 has 13 amino acids.